The sequence of this T cell receptor beta chain was determined in a study of blood T cell repertoires in COVID-19. In germline, CDR1 is MNHEY, CDR2 SMNVEV (reference sequence). Trimming removed 1 base at V and 5 bases at J, with 27 bases between. The CDR3 totals 20 residues. Here immunoSEQ multiplex PCR was the method, and the copy in TCRdb shows in-frame clones only, minus some. The repertoire holds some 200,000 clones, with approximately 87% as singletons. This sequence originates from a woman aged 50 to 60 in a cohort exposed to, infected with or recovered from COVID-19 (not recorded which). Sequencing was performed on PBMCs or T cells enriched from blood (not recorded which). The chain uses TRBV27 and TRBJ2-1; TRBD1 might be the D (7 bases). DNA of the CDR3: TGTGCCAGCAGTTTATACGGGAGTGTGGTGGGACAGACAATTGACAATGAGCAGTTCTTC. Protein: CASSLYGSVVGQTIDNEQFF.